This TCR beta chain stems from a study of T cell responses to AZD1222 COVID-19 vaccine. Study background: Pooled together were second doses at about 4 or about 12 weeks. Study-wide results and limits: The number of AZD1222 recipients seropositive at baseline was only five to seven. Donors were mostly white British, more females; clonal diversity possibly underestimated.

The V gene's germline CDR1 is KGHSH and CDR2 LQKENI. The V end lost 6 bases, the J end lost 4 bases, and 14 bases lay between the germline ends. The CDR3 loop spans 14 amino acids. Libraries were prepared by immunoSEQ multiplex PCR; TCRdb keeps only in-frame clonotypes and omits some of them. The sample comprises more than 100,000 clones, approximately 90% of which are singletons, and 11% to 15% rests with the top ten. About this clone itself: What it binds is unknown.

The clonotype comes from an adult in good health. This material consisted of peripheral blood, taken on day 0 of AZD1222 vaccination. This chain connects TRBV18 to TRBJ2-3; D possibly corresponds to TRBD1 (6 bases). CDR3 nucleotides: TGTGCCAGCTCGATGGGGGCGCAACCAGATACGCAGTATTTT. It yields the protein CASSMGAQPDTQYF.